The 18 T cell receptor beta chains reported below all come from one sample, sequenced in a study of cytomegalovirus exposure and HLA in healthy donors. PCR was performed using 60 Vbeta and 13 Jbeta primers. Assay: immunoSEQ multiplex PCR; the TCRdb copy retains only in-frame clones and omits some. The sample holds 150,000 to 200,000 clones, about 82% seen once. Material: PBMCs. These receptor sequences come from a woman between 45 and 60 years old in good health and CMV-seropositive.

This rearrangement joins TRBV2 to TRBJ2-3, with a weak D call TRBD1 (5 bases). The CDR3 loop spans 13 amino acids. Per the germline V gene, CDR1 is SNHLY and CDR2 is FYNNEI. In nucleotides, the CDR3 is TGTGCTTGGCAGGGTGAAGTCACAGATACGCAGTATTTT. It codes for CAWQGEVTDTQYF.

The V gene is TRBV4-3, the J gene TRBJ2-5; D perhaps matches TRBD2 (7 bases). Germline V gene lookup returns CDR1 LGHNA and CDR2 YSLEER. The CDR3 contains 16 residues. V was pared by 0 bases and J by 7 bases, with 18 bases between. The CDR3 sequence is CASSQDHGGGPRTQYF. Written as DNA, the CDR3 is TGCGCCAGCAGCCAAGATCACGGCGGGGGCCCTAGGACCCAGTACTTC.

The chain has TRBV25-1 and TRBJ1-3; D unclear. The germline V gene has CDR1 MGHDK and CDR2 SYGVNS. V gave up 5 bases and J gave up 3 bases, with 11 bases separating them. The CDR3 covers 14 residues. The DNA of the CDR3 is TGTGCCAGCAGTCGGAGGAGCGATGGAAACACCATATATTTT. This codes for CASSRRSDGNTIYF.

On this clone: The junction shows a germline mismatch at one end, possibly a read error. The gene calls are TRBV7-9 and TRBJ1-5; D is uncertain. The CDR3 covers 13 residues. Looked up from germline, CDR1 is SEHNR and CDR2 is FQNEAQ (reference sequence). CDR3 region: CSSSLEQNQPQHF. The CDR3 DNA is TGTTCCAGCAGCTTAGAACAGAATCAGCCCCAGCATTTT.

The chain has TRBV6-1 and TRBJ1-2, with 7 bases identical to TRBD1. Germline V gene lookup returns CDR1 MNHNS and CDR2 SASEGT. V dropped 10 bases and J dropped 0; count of bases not matched to a gene: 8. The CDR3 spans 14 residues. CDR3: CATKTGAANYGYTF. The CDR3, as DNA: TGTGCCACAAAAACAGGGGCGGCTAACTATGGCTACACCTTC.

V and J are TRBV6-1 and TRBJ1-1; possible D gene TRBD1, 5 bases. Trimming removed 4 bases from V and 7 bases from J, with 13 bases in between. In germline, CDR1 is MNHNS, CDR2 SASEGT. This CDR3 spans 13 amino acids. The CDR3 nucleotides read TGTGCCAGCAGTGGGGATACCGGGGGTGAAGCTTTCTTT. Protein product: CASSGDTGGEAFF.

This sequence joins TRBV11-3 and TRBJ1-1; maybe TRBD1 (5 bases). The germline gives CDR1 SGHNT, CDR2 YENEEA. The germline V and J ends were trimmed by 5 bases and 7 bases, with 17 bases remaining between them. The CDR3 is 14 amino acids. CDR3 amino acids: CASSPGRGDGEAFF. CDR3 DNA sequence: TGTGCCAGCAGCCCAGGGAGGGGAGATGGTGAAGCTTTCTTT.

The sample holds one count of this clone. The chain combines TRBV5-1 with TRBJ1-1; 8 bases align to TRBD1. V shed 4 bases, J shed 1 base, and the junction held 3 bases outside the gene matches. CDR3 length equals 14 residues. The germline gives CDR1 SGHRS, CDR2 YFSETQ. The CDR3, as DNA: TGCGCCAGCAGCCCGGACAGGGAGAACACTGAAGCTTTCTTT. Protein: CASSPDRENTEAFF.

A remark on this clone: At one end, the junction sequence differs from germline, possibly due to a read error. This sequence joins TRBV5-1 and TRBJ1-1; 7 positions match TRBD1. CDR1 and CDR2 from the germline V gene are SGHRS and YFSETQ. The CDR3 is 13 amino acids. The chain's CDR3 is CASSWQGVTEAFF. DNA of the CDR3: TGCGCTAGCAGTTGGCAGGGGGTCACTGAAGCTTTCTTT. Full variable domain (rest looked up from reference TRBV5-1 and TRBJ1-1): KAGVTQTPRYLIKTRGQQVTLSCSPISGHRSVSWYQQTPGQGLQFLFEYFSETQRNKGNFPGRFSGRQFSNSRSEMNVSTLELGDSALYLCASSWQGVTEAFFGQGTRLTVV.

The chain links TRBV18 to TRBJ2-7; tentatively, D is TRBD1 (5 bases). V was pared by 2 bases and J by 1 base, with 18 bases between. This CDR3 is built from 17 residues. Looked up from germline, CDR1 is KGHSH and CDR2 is LQKENI. CDR3 DNA: TGTGCCAGCTCACCAACTCGTCGCGCAGGGATGTCCTACGAGCAGTACTTC. The encoded protein is CASSPTRRAGMSYEQYF.

This chain connects TRBV7-2 to TRBJ2-3; D remains ambiguous. Germline loops: CDR1 SGHTA, CDR2 FQGNSA. This CDR3 is 12 amino acids long. The V end was cut by 3 bases, the J end by 2 bases, with 3 bases between. The CDR3 coding sequence is TGTGCCAGCAGCTTCTACACAGATACGCAGTATTTT. It specifies CASSFYTDTQYF.

J is TRBJ2-5 and V is TRBV7-2; the D gene is possibly TRBD2 (6 bases). In germline, CDR1 is SGHTA, CDR2 FQGNSA. V dropped 5 bases and J dropped 7 bases, with 20 bases sitting between them. CDR3 length: 15 amino acids. The CDR3: CASSPQFINSGTQYF. The CDR3 DNA reads as TGTGCCAGCAGCCCCCAGTTTATAAATAGCGGGACCCAGTACTTC.

The chain combines TRBV19 with TRBJ1-2; D may be TRBD1 (5 bases). V dropped 2 bases and J dropped 6 bases, with 16 bases sitting between them. The CDR3 contains 15 residues. The germline V gene encodes CDR1 LNHDA and CDR2 SQIVND (reference sequence). CDR3 DNA sequence: TGTGCCAGTAGTATAAATGTGGCAGGGTACGATGGCTACACCTTC. As protein: CASSINVAGYDGYTF.

This chain uses TRBV30 with TRBJ1-5; D is unclear. In germline, CDR1 is GTSNPN, CDR2 SVGIG (reference sequence). With 0 bases removed from V and 8 bases from J, the gap between germline ends came to 8 bases. CDR3 length: 12 residues. DNA for the CDR3: TGTGCCTGGAGTGTCCCCGTAAAGCCCCAGCATTTT. Amino acids: CAWSVPVKPQHF. Full variable domain (rest looked up from reference TRBV30 and TRBJ1-5): SQTIHQWPATLVQPVGSPLSLECTVEGTSNPNLYWYRQAAGRGLQLLFYSVGIGQISSEVPQNLSASRPQDRQFILSSKKLLLSDSGFYLCAWSVPVKPQHFGDGTRLSIL.

Worth noting for this clone: Other DNA sequences from this sample encode an identical CDR3 as well. This chain links TRBV30 with TRBJ2-3, with 8 bases that match TRBD2. Losses at the gene ends were 4 bases for V and 0 bases for J; bases not matched to a gene: 0. This CDR3 is built from 13 residues. Germline CDR1 reads GTSNPN; CDR2 reads SVGIG (reference sequence). CDR3: CAWTSGSTDTQYF. The CDR3 DNA sequence: TGTGCCTGGACTAGCGGGAGCACAGATACGCAGTATTTT. The whole variable domain, filled in from reference TRBV30 and TRBJ2-3, reads SQTIHQWPATLVQPVGSPLSLECTVEGTSNPNLYWYRQAAGRGLQLLFYSVGIGQISSEVPQNLSASRPQDRQFILSSKKLLLSDSGFYLCAWTSGSTDTQYFGPGTRLTVL.

The chain has TRBV19 and TRBJ2-5; 8 bases align to TRBD2. Germline V gene sequence: CDR1 LNHDA, CDR2 SQIVND (reference sequence). V lost 6 bases and J lost 3; bases outside the gene matches: 0. The CDR3 has 12 residues. The CDR3 DNA reads as TGTGCCAGTAGCGGGAGGGAAGAGACCCAGTACTTC. The encoded protein is CASSGREETQYF.

This clone was observed a few times. The CDR3 protein is CSIQGLRNYGYTF. CDR3 in DNA: TGCAGCATCCAGGGCCTCCGTAACTATGGCTACACCTTC. The V gene is TRBV29-1, the J gene TRBJ1-2; possible D gene TRBD1, 5 bases. Trimming shortened V by 8 bases and J by 1 base, and 14 bases separated the two germline ends. Germline CDR1 and CDR2: SQVTM and ANQGSEA. There are 13 residues in the CDR3. Complete variable domain (other parts from reference TRBV29-1 and TRBJ1-2): SAVISQKPSRDICQRGTSLTIQCQVDSQVTMMFWYRQQPGQSLTLIATANQGSEATYESGFVIDKFPISRPNLTFSTLTVSNMSPEDSSIYLCSIQGLRNYGYTFGSGTRLTVV.

The V call is TRBV7-9, the J call TRBJ2-7, with 7 nucleotides matching TRBD1. Germline V lookup: CDR1 SEHNR, CDR2 FQNEAQ (reference sequence). Trimming removed 3 bases from V and 7 bases from J; junction bases left unmatched: 15. CDR3 length equals 16 residues. The CDR3 here is CASSFGDRALSGEQYF. In DNA, the CDR3 is TGTGCCAGCAGCTTCGGAGACAGGGCCCTGTCGGGGGAGCAGTACTTC.